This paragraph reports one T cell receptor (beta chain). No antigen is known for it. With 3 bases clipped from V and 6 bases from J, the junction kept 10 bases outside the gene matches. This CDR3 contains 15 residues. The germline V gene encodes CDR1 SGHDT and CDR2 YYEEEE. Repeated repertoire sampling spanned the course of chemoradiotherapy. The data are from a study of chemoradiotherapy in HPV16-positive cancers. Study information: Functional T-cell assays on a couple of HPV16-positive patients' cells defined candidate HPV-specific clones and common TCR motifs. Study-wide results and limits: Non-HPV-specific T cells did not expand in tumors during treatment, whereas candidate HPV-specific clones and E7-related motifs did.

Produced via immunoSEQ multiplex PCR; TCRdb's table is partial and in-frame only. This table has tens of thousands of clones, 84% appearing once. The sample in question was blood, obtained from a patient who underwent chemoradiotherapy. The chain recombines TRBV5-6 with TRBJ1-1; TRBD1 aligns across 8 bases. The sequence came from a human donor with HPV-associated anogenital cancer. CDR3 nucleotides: TGTGCCAGCAGCTATAACAGGGGGATTCGCGCTGAAGCTTTCTTT. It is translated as CASSYNRGIRAEAFF.